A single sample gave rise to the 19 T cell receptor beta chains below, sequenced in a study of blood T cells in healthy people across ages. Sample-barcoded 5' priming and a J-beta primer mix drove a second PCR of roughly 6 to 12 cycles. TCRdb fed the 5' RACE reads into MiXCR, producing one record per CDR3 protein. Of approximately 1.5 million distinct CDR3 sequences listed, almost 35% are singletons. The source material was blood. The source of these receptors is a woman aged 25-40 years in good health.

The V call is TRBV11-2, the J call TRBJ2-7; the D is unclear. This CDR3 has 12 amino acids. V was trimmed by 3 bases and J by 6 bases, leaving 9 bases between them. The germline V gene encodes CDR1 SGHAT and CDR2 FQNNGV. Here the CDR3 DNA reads TGTGCCAGCAGCTTCTCGGTTCGCGAGCAGTACTTC. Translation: CASSFSVREQYF.

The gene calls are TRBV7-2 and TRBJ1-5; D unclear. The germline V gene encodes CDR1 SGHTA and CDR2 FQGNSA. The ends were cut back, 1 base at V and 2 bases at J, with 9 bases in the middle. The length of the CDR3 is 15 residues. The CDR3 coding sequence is TGTGCCAGCAGCTTAGGTTTTCTTGGCAATCAGCCCCAGCATTTT. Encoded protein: CASSLGFLGNQPQHF.

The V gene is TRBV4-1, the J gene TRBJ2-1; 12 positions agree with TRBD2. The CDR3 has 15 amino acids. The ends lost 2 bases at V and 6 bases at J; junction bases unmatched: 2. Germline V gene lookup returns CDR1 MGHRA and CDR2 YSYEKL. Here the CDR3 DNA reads TGCGCCAGCAGCCAAAGGACTAGCGGGGCCAATGAGCAGTTCTTC. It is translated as CASSQRTSGANEQFF.

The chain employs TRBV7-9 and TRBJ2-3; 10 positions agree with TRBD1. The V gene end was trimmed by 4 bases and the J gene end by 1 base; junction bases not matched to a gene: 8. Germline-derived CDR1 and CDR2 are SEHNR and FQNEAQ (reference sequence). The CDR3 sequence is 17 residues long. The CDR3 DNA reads TGTGCCAGCAGCTCAACCACCGGGACAGGGGGCACAGATACGCAGTATTTT. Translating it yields CASSSTTGTGGTDTQYF.

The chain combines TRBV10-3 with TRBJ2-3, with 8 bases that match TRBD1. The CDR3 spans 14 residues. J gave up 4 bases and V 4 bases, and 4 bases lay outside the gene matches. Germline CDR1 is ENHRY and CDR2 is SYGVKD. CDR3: CAISGIQGADTQYF. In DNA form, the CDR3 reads TGTGCCATCAGTGGGATACAGGGGGCAGATACGCAGTATTTT.

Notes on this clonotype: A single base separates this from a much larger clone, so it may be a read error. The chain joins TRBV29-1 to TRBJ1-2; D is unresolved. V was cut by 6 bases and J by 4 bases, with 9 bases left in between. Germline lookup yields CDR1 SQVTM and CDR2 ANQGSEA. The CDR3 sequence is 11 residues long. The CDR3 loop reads CSVRESYGYTF. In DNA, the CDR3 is TGCAGCGTGAGGGAAAGCTATGGCTACACCTTC.

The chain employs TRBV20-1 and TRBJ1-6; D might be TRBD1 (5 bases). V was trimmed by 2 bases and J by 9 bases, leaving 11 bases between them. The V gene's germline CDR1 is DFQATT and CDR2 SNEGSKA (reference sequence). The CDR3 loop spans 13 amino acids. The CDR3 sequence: CSARQGLGSPLHF. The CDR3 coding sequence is TGCAGTGCTAGACAGGGTCTAGGTTCACCCCTCCACTTT.

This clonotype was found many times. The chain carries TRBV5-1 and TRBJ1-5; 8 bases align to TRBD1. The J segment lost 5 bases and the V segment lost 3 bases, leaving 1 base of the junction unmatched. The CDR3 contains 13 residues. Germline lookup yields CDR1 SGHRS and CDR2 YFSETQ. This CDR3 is CASSSTGDQPQHF. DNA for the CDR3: TGCGCCAGCAGCTCGACAGGGGATCAGCCCCAGCATTTT.

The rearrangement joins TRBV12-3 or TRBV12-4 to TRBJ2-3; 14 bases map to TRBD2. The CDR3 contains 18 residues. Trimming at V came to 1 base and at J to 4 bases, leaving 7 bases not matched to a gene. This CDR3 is CASSLGLAGGPSPDTQYF. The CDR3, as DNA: TGTGCCAGCAGTTTAGGACTAGCGGGAGGGCCAAGTCCAGATACGCAGTATTTT.

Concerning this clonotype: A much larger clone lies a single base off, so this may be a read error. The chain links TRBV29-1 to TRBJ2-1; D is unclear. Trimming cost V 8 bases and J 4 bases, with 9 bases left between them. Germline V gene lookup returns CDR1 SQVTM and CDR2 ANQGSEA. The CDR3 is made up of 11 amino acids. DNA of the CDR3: TGCAGCATCGACGAATACAATGAGCAGTTCTTC. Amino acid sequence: CSIDEYNEQFF.

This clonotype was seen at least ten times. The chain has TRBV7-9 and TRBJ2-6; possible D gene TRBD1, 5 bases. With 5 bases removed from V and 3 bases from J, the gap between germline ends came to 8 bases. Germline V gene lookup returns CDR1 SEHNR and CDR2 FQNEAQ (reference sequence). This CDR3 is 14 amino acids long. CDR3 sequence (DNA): TGTGCCAGCAGCCAGGGATTTGGGGCCAACGTCCTGACTTTC. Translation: CASSQGFGANVLTF.

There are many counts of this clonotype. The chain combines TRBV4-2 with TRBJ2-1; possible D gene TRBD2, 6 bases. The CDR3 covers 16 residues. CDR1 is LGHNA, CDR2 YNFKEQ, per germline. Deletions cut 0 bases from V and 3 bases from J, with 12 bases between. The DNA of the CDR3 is TGTGCCAGCAGCCAAGAGCGAGCGGGCAACTACAATGAGCAGTTCTTC. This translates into CASSQERAGNYNEQFF.

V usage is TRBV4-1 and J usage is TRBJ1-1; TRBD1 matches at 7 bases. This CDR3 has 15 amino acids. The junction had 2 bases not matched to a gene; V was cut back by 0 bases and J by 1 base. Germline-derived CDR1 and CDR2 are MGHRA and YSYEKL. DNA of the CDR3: TGCGCCAGCAGCCAAGAGGCAGGGGGGAACACTGAAGCTTTCTTT. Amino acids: CASSQEAGGNTEAFF.

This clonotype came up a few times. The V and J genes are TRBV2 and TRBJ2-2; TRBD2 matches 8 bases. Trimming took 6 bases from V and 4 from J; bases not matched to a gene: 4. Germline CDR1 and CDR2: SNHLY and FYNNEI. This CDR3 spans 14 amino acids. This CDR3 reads CASRGTRGTGELFF. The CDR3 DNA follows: TGTGCCAGCAGGGGGACTAGGGGCACCGGGGAGCTGTTTTTT.

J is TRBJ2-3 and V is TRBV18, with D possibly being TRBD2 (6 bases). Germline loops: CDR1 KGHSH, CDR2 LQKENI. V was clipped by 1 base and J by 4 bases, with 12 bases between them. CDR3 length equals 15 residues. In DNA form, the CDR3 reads TGTGCCAGCTCACCACAGTTGGCGGGATCAGATACGCAGTATTTT. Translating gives CASSPQLAGSDTQYF.

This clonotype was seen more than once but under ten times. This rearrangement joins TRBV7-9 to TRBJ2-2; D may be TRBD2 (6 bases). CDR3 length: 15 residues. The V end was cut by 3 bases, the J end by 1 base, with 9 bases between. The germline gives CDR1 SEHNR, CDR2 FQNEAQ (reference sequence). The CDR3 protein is CASSFTAGNTGELFF. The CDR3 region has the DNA TGTGCCAGCAGCTTTACAGCGGGGAACACCGGGGAGCTGTTTTTT.

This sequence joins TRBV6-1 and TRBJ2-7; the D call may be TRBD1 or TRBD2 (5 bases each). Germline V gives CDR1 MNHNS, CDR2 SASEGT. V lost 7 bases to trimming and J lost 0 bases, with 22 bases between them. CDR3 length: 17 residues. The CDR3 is CASTGIPGTMSSYEQYF. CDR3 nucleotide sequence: TGTGCCAGCACCGGAATTCCCGGGACGATGAGCTCCTACGAGCAGTACTTC.

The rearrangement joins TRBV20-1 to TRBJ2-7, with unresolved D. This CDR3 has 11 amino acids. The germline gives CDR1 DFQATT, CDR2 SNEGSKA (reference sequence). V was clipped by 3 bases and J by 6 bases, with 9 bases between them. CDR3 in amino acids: CSASVWGEQYF. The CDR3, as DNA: TGCAGTGCTAGTGTCTGGGGCGAGCAGTACTTC.

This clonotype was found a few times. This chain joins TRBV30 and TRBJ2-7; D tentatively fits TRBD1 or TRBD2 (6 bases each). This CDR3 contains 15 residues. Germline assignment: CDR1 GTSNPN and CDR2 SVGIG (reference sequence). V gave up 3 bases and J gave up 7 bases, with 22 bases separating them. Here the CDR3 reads CAWRAKGGLGREQYF. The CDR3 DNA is TGTGCCTGGAGAGCGAAGGGGGGACTGGGGCGTGAGCAGTACTTC.